This TCR beta chain is drawn from a study of blood T cell repertoires in COVID-19. Study summary: The United States, Italy and Spain provided the acute and convalescent COVID-19 samples. T cells, B-cell-depleted T cells, or PBMCs supplied cDNA or gDNA.

A Seattle source enrolled patients during active infection and followed them longitudinally. Trimming pared 8 bases from V and 4 bases from J, leaving 13 bases between. From germline, CDR1 is WSHSY and CDR2 SAAADI. CDR3 length: 13 residues. As originally analysed: Estimation of nucleated cell counts was performed using reference gene primer amplification. TCRdb keeps only in-frame clones here, not all; method: immunoSEQ multiplex PCR. D and trimming were read from the DNA, whereas the V and J calls and clone size are those reported in that table. Of hundreds of thousands of clones in the sample, more than 70% are singletons; the top ten hold roughly 12%.

This chain joins TRBV10-2 and TRBJ2-3; D possibly corresponds to TRBD1 (5 bases). The material sequenced was peripheral blood. This receptor was identified in a woman between 50 and 59 years old with COVID-19, enrolled during active disease. The CDR3 DNA sequence: TGCGCCAGCCTGGACACAAGCCCAGATACGCAGTATTTT. Amino acids: CASLDTSPDTQYF.